Listed below are T cell receptor beta chains from one sample, sequenced in a study of blood T cell dynamics during melanoma immunotherapy. The data were produced by immunoSEQ multiplex PCR, yet TCRdb's version contains in-frame clones alone and is incomplete. The sample shows approximately 25,000 clones, 70% to 90% of them seen only once. The material was blood, obtained from a patient treated with checkpoint blockade. These TCRs come from a human donor with melanoma. Both conserved end residues are part of each CDR3. A D gene is named only where the DNA matches it firmly.

CDR3 DNA: TGTGCCAGCAGACCGGATCGGGGCTTGGAAAAACTGTTTTTT; CDR3 protein: CASRPDRGLEKLFF; D gene: .; V gene: TRBV6-5; J gene: TRBJ1-4
CDR3 DNA: TGTGCCAGCAGTCCCTTGGGGTCCGGGGTTAGGGAGCAGTTCTTC; CDR3 protein: CASSPLGSGVREQFF; D gene: .; V gene: TRBV27; J gene: TRBJ2-1
CDR3 DNA: TGTGCCAGCAGCTTGAGGACGAGGTCGGCAACTAATGAAAAACTGTTTTTT; CDR3 protein: CASSLRTRSATNEKLFF; D gene: .; V gene: TRBV7-4; J gene: TRBJ1-4
CDR3 DNA: TGTGCCAGCAGTGCCTCGGCCGGGTGGGAGCGCTCCTACGAGCAGTACTTC; CDR3 protein: CASSASAGWERSYEQYF; D gene: .; V gene: TRBV28; J gene: TRBJ2-7
CDR3 DNA: TGTGCCAGCAGTTACGGGACGGCCCATAGCAATCAGCCCCAGCATTTT; CDR3 protein: CASSYGTAHSNQPQHF; D gene: .; V gene: TRBV6-5; J gene: TRBJ1-5
CDR3 DNA: TGCGCCAGCAGCCTCGGGGCCATTCTGAACACTGAAGCTTTCTTT; CDR3 protein: CASSLGAILNTEAFF; D gene: .; V gene: TRBV10-2; J gene: TRBJ1-1
CDR3 DNA: TGTGCCAGCACCCGACAATCTAGTGTGGACGAGCAGTACTTC; CDR3 protein: CASTRQSSVDEQYF; D gene: .; V gene: TRBV6-1; J gene: TRBJ2-7
CDR3 DNA: TGTGCCAGCAGTTACTCGGGGTCAGGCTCGCGGGCTTTCTTT; CDR3 protein: CASSYSGSGSRAFF; D gene: .; V gene: TRBV6-5; J gene: TRBJ1-1
CDR3 DNA: TGTGCCAGTAATACCGGACAGGGTGCGAACACTGAAGCTTTCTTT; CDR3 protein: CASNTGQGANTEAFF; D gene: TRBD1; V gene: TRBV19; J gene: TRBJ1-1
CDR3 DNA: TGTGCCAGCAGTTTGGCAGGGGCCGCCTACGAGCAGTACTTC; CDR3 protein: CASSLAGAAYEQYF; D gene: .; V gene: TRBV2; J gene: TRBJ2-7